The sequence of this TCR beta chain was determined in a study of PD-1 blockade in classical Hodgkin lymphoma. Broader study findings: Before treatment, complete responders showed about the same diversity as newly diagnosed patients. Compared with healthy donors, newly diagnosed patients reportedly showed lower baseline TCR diversity. The repertoire differences lack a defined cause, possibly disease activity or prior therapy.

Regarding this clone: Its antigen is unknown.

The sample's time point: cycle 4 day 1 (C4D1), after about 6 weeks of nivolumab. Every patient was affected by relapse after autologous stem cell transplantation, while exposure to brentuximab vedotin was not uniform. Best overall response was complete response, partial response or progressive disease in these relapsed/refractory classical Hodgkin lymphoma patients. V was cut by 1 base and J by 5 bases, with 17 bases left in between. The CDR3 is 17 residues long. Germline assignment: CDR1 SGHVS and CDR2 FNYEAQ. The protocol was immunoSEQ multiplex PCR, while the TCRdb copy is restricted to in-frame clones and leaves out a portion. The sample includes roughly 19,000 clones, 76% seen only once; the top ten take around 20%.

This specimen consisted of peripheral blood mononuclear cells (PBMCs), obtained before the fourth cycle of nivolumab. The sequence came from a human donor with classical Hodgkin lymphoma. This chain connects TRBV7-6 to TRBJ2-2; D is possibly TRBD2 (6 bases). The CDR3 loop reads CASSLVVSEGGTGELFF. The CDR3 DNA reads TGTGCCAGCAGCTTAGTGGTGTCTGAGGGAGGTACCGGGGAGCTGTTTTTT.